The clone carrying this T cell receptor beta chain has ten or more counts. Its cognate antigen is unknown. The sample is drawn from a study of blood T cells in healthy people across ages. CDR3 length: 15 residues. In germline, CDR1 is SGDLS, CDR2 YYNGEE. Trimming removed 2 bases from V and 0 bases from J, with 9 bases in between. Overall study findings and caveats: Roughly linearly, TCR beta diversity per million T cells fell as age increased. The study found TCR beta diversity correlated strongly with naive T cell percentage. Investigators viewed diversity estimates from one million T cells as underestimates, the study reported.

Using a J-beta primer mix together with a sample-barcoded 5' primer, a second PCR was run for roughly 6 to 12 cycles. Each CDR3 protein is one row after TCRdb ran MiXCR on the 5' RACE reads. The sample gives approximately 2,000,000 distinct CDR3 sequences, about 39% of which show up once; more than 20% is in the top ten. Sequenced sample: blood. V is TRBV9 and J is TRBJ1-5; D gene ambiguous. This clonotype was obtained from a human donor in good health. CDR3 region: CASSVGSGSNQPQHF. CDR3 in DNA: TGTGCCAGCAGCGTTGGTTCAGGTAGCAATCAGCCCCAGCATTTT.